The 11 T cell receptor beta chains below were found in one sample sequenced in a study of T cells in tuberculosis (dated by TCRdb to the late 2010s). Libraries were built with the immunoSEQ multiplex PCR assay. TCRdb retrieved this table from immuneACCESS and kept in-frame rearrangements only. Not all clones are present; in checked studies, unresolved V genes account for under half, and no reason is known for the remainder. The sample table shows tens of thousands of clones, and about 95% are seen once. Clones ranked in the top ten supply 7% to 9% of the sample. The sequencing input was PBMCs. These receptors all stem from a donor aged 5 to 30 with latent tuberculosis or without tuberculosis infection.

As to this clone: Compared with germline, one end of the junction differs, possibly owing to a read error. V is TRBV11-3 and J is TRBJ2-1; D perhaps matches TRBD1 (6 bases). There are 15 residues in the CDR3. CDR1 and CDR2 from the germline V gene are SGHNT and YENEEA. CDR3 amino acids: CASSPDLVGDNGQFF. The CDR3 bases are TGTGCCAGCAGCCCCGACTTGGTGGGGGACAATGGGCAGTTCTTC.

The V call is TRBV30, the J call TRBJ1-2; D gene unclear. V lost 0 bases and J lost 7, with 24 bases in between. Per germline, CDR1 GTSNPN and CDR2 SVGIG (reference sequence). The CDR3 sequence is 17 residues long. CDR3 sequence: CAWSVFGTGSNYGGYTF. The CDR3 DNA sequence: TGTGCCTGGAGTGTATTTGGAACGGGATCTAACTATGGTGGCTACACCTTC.

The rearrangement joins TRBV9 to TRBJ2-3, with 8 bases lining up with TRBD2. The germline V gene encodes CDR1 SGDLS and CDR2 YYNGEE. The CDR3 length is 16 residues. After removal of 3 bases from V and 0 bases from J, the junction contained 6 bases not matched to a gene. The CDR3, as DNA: TGTGCCAGCAGCGCCACCGGGACTAGAAGCACAGATACGCAGTATTTT. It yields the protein CASSATGTRSTDTQYF.

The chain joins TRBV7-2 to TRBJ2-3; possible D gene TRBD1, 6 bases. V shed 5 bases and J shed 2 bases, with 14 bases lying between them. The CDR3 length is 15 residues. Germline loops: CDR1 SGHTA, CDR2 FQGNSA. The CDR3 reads CASSLVRTVTDTQYF. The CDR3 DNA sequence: TGTGCCAGCAGCCTCGTAAGGACAGTCACAGATACGCAGTATTTT.

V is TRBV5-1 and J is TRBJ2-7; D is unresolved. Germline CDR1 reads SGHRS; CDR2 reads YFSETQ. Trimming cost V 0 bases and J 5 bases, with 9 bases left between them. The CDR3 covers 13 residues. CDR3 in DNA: TGCGCCAGCAGCTTGGGCATACAGAACGAGCAGTACTTC. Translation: CASSLGIQNEQYF.

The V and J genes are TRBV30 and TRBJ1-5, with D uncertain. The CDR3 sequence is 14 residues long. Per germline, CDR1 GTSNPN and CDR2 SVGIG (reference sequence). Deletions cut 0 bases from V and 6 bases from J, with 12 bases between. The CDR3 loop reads CAWSVGTAGQPQHF. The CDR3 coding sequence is TGTGCCTGGAGTGTGGGTACAGCGGGTCAGCCCCAGCATTTT.

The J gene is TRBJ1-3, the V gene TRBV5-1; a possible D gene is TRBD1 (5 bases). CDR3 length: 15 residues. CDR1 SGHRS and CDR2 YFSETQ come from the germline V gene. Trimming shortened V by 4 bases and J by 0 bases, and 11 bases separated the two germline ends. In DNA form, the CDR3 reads TGCGCCAGCAGCCAACAGACAGACTCTGGAAACACCATATATTTT. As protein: CASSQQTDSGNTIYF.

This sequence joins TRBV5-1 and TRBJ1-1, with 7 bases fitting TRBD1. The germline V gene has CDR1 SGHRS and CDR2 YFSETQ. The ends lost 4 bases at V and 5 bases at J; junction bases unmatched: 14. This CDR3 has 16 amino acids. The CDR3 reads CASSLGQVAPKTEAFF. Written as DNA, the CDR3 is TGCGCCAGCAGCCTCGGACAGGTAGCCCCTAAAACTGAAGCTTTCTTT.

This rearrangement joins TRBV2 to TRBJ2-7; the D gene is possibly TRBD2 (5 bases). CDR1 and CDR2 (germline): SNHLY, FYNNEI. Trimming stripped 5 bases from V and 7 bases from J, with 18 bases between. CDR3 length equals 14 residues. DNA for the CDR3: TGTGCCAGCAGTTTTGGACTCACCACTACGGAGCAGTACTTC. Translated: CASSFGLTTTEQYF.

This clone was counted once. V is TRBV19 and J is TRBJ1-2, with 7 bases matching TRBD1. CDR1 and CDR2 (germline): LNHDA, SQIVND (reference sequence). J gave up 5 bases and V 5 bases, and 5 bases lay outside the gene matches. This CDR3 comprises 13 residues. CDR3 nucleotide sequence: TGTGCCAGTAGTCGGCCAGGGGGTTATGGCTACACCTTC. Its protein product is CASSRPGGYGYTF. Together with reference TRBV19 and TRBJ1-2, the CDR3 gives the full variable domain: DGGITQSPKYLFRKEGQNVTLSCEQNLNHDAMYWYRQDPGQGLRLIYYSQIVNDFQKGDIAEGYSVSREKKESFPLTVTSAQKNPTAFYLCASSRPGGYGYTFGSGTRLTVV.

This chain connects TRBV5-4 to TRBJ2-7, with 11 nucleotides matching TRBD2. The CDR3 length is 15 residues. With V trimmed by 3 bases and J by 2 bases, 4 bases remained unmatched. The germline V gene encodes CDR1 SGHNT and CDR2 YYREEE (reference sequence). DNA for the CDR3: TGTGCCAGCAGCTCTTCTAGCGGGAGGACCTACGAGCAGTACTTC. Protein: CASSSSSGRTYEQYF.